The next 2 T cell receptor beta chains were all read from a single sample in a study of control samples from healthy donors and cancer patients. Assay used: immunoSEQ multiplex PCR; TCRdb lists only in-frame clones, some missing. The data show 45,000 to 60,000 clones, about four fifths seen once. The specimen was blood. The receptors derive from a man between 65 and 80 years old in good health.

The V and J genes are TRBV11-2 and TRBJ2-1; TRBD2 agrees at 14 bases. Germline V gene data show CDR1 as SGHAT and CDR2 as FQNNGV. After removal of 4 bases from V and 4 bases from J, the junction contained 9 bases not matched to a gene. The CDR3 loop spans 18 amino acids. This CDR3 reads CASSSWTSGRTGYNEQFF. The DNA for the CDR3 is TGTGCCAGCAGCTCGTGGACTAGCGGGAGGACGGGATACAATGAGCAGTTCTTC.

The chain has TRBV7-3 and TRBJ2-7; either TRBD1 or TRBD2 may supply D (5 bases each). V gave up 6 bases and J gave up 4 bases, with 13 bases separating them. CDR1 SGHTA and CDR2 FQGTGA come from the germline V gene. The CDR3 is 13 residues long. Here the CDR3 reads CASSLRGGYEQYF. CDR3 coding DNA: TGTGCCAGCAGTCTCCGTGGGGGTTACGAGCAGTACTTC. The complete variable domain, with remaining parts taken from reference TRBV7-3 and TRBJ2-7, reads GAGVSQTPSNKVTEKGKYVELRCDPISGHTALYWYRQSLGQGPEFLIYFQGTGAADDSGLPNDRFFAVRPEGSVSTLKIQRTERGDSAVYLCASSLRGGYEQYFGPGTRLTVT.